The sequence of this T cell receptor beta chain was determined in a study of OX40 agonist ivuxolimab in advanced cancers. General study findings and limits: At 0.1-3.0 mg/kg, partial responders had clonal expansion among the lowest observed.

With regard to this clone: The antigen remains undetermined.

Repertoires were generated with immunoSEQ multiplex PCR, while TCRdb's copy carries only in-frame clones and drops some. Of tens of thousands of clones detected, around 85% appear once; the ten largest clones hold about 4%. Deletions cut 2 bases from V and 5 bases from J, with 15 bases between. This CDR3 is built from 16 residues. Looked up from germline, CDR1 is MNHEY and CDR2 is SVGAGI. This sequence originates from an adult with an advanced solid tumor such as melanoma, head and neck, liver or kidney cancer. V gene TRBV6-5 combines with J gene TRBJ1-4; a weak D match, TRBD1 (6 bases). The material was CD4+ or CD8+ T cells sorted from blood, obtained in a trial of the OX40 agonist ivuxolimab. The CDR3 sequence: CASSYVFGGRNEKLFF. The CDR3 DNA reads as TGTGCCAGCAGTTACGTCTTCGGGGGGCGCAATGAAAAACTGTTTTTT.